These 13 T cell receptor beta chains were all obtained from the same sample, sequenced in a study of blood T cells in healthy people across ages (dated by TCRdb to between 2014 and 2016). The library came from 5' RACE. A second roughly 6 to 11 cycle PCR used a sample-barcoded 5' primer and a J-beta primer mix. Starting from the raw public reads, TCRdb applied fastp trimming at Q25, assembled clones with MiXCR and retained in-frame beta chains. Identical CDR3 proteins give one entry, which carries the most common genes and DNA. Here the sample has fewer than 2 million distinct CDR3 sequences; about two fifths occur a single time. The ten largest account for under 25% of the sample. Input material: blood. The receptors were sampled from a human donor in good health.

This chain connects TRBV28 to TRBJ1-2, with 9 bases fitting TRBD1. The J segment lost 6 bases and the V segment lost 4 bases, leaving 12 bases of the junction unmatched. This CDR3 has 16 residues. Germline V gene sequence: CDR1 MDHEN, CDR2 SYDVKM. The CDR3 DNA follows: TGTGCCAGCAGTTATTCAGATACCGGGACAGGGAATGGCTACACCTTC. It codes for CASSYSDTGTGNGYTF.

This clonotype showed up just a few times. The V and J genes are TRBV27 and TRBJ2-3; D remains ambiguous. Germline V gene sequence: CDR1 MNHEY, CDR2 SMNVEV (reference sequence). With 2 bases removed from V and 0 bases from J, the gap between germline ends came to 18 bases. This CDR3 contains 18 residues. Here the CDR3 DNA reads TGTGCCAGCAGTTTAATAGGAGTGGGGTCCGAGAGCACAGATACGCAGTATTTT. Its translation: CASSLIGVGSESTDTQYF.

This clonotype was picked up a small number of times. The chain is built from TRBV28 and TRBJ2-5, with 8 nucleotides matching TRBD2. V shed 4 bases and J 2 bases; nucleotides not matched to a gene: 6. The germline V gene has CDR1 MDHEN and CDR2 SYDVKM. This CDR3 region has 15 residues. The chain's CDR3 is CASSSRGGPQETQYF. CDR3 nucleotides: TGTGCCAGCAGTTCCCGGGGGGGGCCTCAAGAGACCCAGTACTTC.

This sequence joins TRBV12-3 or TRBV12-4 and TRBJ2-7; tentatively, D is TRBD1 (6 bases). The J call may be incorrect, as the DNA end agrees better with TRBJ2-5. There are 13 residues in the CDR3. CDR3 bases: TGTGCCAGCAGCTGGACAGCGGCAGAGACCCAGTACTTC. Protein sequence: CASSWTAAETQYF.

J is TRBJ2-7 and V is TRBV9; 9 bases map to TRBD1. V trimming: 4 bases; J trimming: 5 bases; junction bases outside the gene matches: 7. The germline V gene encodes CDR1 SGDLS and CDR2 YYNGEE. The CDR3 totals 14 residues. The CDR3 bases are TGTGCCAGCAGCTTACAGGGGGCGATGAACGAGCAGTACTTC. Amino acids: CASSLQGAMNEQYF.

The chain couples TRBV7-9 to TRBJ2-5; a weak D match, TRBD1 (5 bases). In germline, CDR1 is SEHNR, CDR2 FQNEAQ (reference sequence). This CDR3 has 14 residues. V lost 1 base, J lost 3 bases, and 9 bases lay in between. CDR3 amino acids: CASSLVRAKETQYF. The CDR3 DNA follows: TGTGCCAGCAGCTTAGTCAGGGCGAAAGAGACCCAGTACTTC.

This clonotype was picked up a small number of times. The chain uses TRBV6-2 or TRBV6-3 and TRBJ2-3; D unclear. This CDR3 comprises 12 residues. With 6 bases removed from V and 3 bases from J, the gap between germline ends came to 7 bases. The germline CDR1 and CDR2 sequences are MNHEY and SVGEGT. The CDR3 bases are TGTGCCAGCAGCAAACGAACAGATACGCAGTATTTT. Translating gives CASSKRTDTQYF.

This clonotype was seen more than once but under ten times. This chain links TRBV5-1 with TRBJ2-1; D gene uncertain. The CDR3 is made up of 16 amino acids. Germline-derived CDR1 and CDR2 are SGHRS and YFSETQ. V was pared by 0 bases and J by 5 bases, with 15 bases between. CDR3 sequence (DNA): TGCGCCAGCAGCTTGGTAGTAGCCATGGGAAACAATGAGCAGTTCTTC. Translated, it gives CASSLVVAMGNNEQFF.

The gene calls are TRBV20-1 and TRBJ2-2, with 8 positions matching TRBD1. Germline V gene lookup returns CDR1 DFQATT and CDR2 SNEGSKA (reference sequence). The trim removed 2 bases at V and 2 bases at J, leaving 4 bases unmatched. This CDR3 comprises 15 residues. The CDR3 DNA reads as TGCAGTGCTAGACGGTCAGGGGGCAACACCGGGGAGCTGTTTTTT. This codes for CSARRSGGNTGELFF.

This clonotype was observed a handful of times. This chain uses TRBV9 with TRBJ1-2, with a possible D match to TRBD1 (5 bases). CDR1 SGDLS and CDR2 YYNGEE come from the germline V gene. V dropped 0 bases and J dropped 8 bases, with 8 bases sitting between them. The CDR3 runs to 12 residues. CDR3: CASSVGGGGYTF. CDR3 nucleotide sequence: TGTGCCAGCAGCGTAGGCGGGGGGGGCTACACCTTC.

The J gene is TRBJ1-2, the V gene TRBV27; tentative D call: TRBD1 (6 bases). V was pared by 2 bases and J by 1 base, with 14 bases between. The length of the CDR3 is 16 residues. Germline lookup yields CDR1 MNHEY and CDR2 SMNVEV (reference sequence). CDR3 sequence: CASSLGSQGRNYGYTF. The DNA of the CDR3 is TGTGCCAGCAGTTTAGGCTCGCAGGGGCGTAACTATGGCTACACCTTC.

Many counts were recorded for this clonotype. This chain links TRBV28 with TRBJ2-1; D is perhaps TRBD1 or TRBD2 (5 bases each). This CDR3 contains 16 residues. The ends were cut back, 3 bases at V and 4 bases at J, with 16 bases in the middle. Germline values: CDR1 MDHEN, CDR2 SYDVKM. The CDR3 region is CASSFPPGPAYNEQFF. The CDR3 DNA follows: TGTGCCAGCAGTTTTCCCCCGGGACCAGCTTACAATGAGCAGTTCTTC.

The V and J genes are TRBV28 and TRBJ1-6; no reliable D call. The CDR3 runs to 13 residues. Germline V gives CDR1 MDHEN, CDR2 SYDVKM. V lost 3 bases and J lost 13, with 13 bases in between. CDR3 region: CASSFEYQPPLHF. For the CDR3, the DNA is TGTGCCAGCAGTTTTGAGTACCAGCCCCCCCTCCACTTT.